This TCR beta chain comes out of a study of T-cell memory formation after mild COVID-19. Study-wide context: Across donors, TCR clusters were largely donor specific. Study-level points and caveats: The CD4+ clones that contracted clustered mainly within CM and EM, and the CD8+ clones concentrated in EMRA. Whether second-wave clones peaking at day 37 were SARS-CoV-2 specific went unconfirmed.

TCRdb re-analysed the 5' RACE reads in MiXCR, keeping a single row per CDR3 protein. This sample has about 350,000 distinct CDR3 sequences, with roughly 15% found just once. Germline values: CDR1 SGHVS, CDR2 FNYEAQ. The CDR3 length is 15 residues. Trimming left V 4 bases short and J 3 bases short, with 16 bases between. This clonotype was counted once. The antigen is unknown. The chain has TRBV7-6 and TRBJ2-7, with D possibly being TRBD2 (6 bases). The specimen was PBMCs or a T cell subset sorted from them (not recorded which). This receptor was taken from a man aged 18 to 35 who had mild COVID-19 (a few samples of this study predate the infection). Cell type and time point are not known. The CDR3 loop reads CASSSPTSPFYEQYF. The CDR3 region has the DNA TGTGCCAGCAGCTCCCCTACTAGCCCCTTCTACGAGCAGTACTTC.